Listed here are 13 T cell receptor beta chains from one sample, sequenced in a study of control samples from healthy donors and cancer patients. Libraries were prepared by immunoSEQ multiplex PCR; TCRdb keeps only in-frame clonotypes and omits some of them. The sample comprises 140,000 to 150,000 clones, under 90% of which are singletons, and more than 4% rests with the top ten. The sample was blood. Receptors were obtained from a man aged 30 to 39 in good health.

The gene calls are TRBV4-2 and TRBJ1-2; TRBD1 matches at 7 bases. CDR3 length: 15 residues. Germline-derived CDR1 and CDR2 are LGHNA and YNFKEQ. V was pared by 0 bases and J by 5 bases, with 6 bases of the junction left unmatched. CDR3 region: CASSQDKGADYGYTF. The DNA of the CDR3 is TGTGCCAGCAGCCAAGACAAGGGGGCAGATTATGGCTACACCTTC.

This clone turned up a few times. This chain uses TRBV7-8 with TRBJ2-2; TRBD2 is a possible D gene (5 bases). Germline V gene sequence: CDR1 SGHVS, CDR2 FQNEAQ. The CDR3 is made up of 15 amino acids. Deletions cut 5 bases from V and 2 bases from J, with 12 bases between. The CDR3 loop is CASSPERVNTGELFF. CDR3 in DNA: TGTGCCAGCAGCCCGGAGAGGGTCAACACCGGGGAGCTGTTTTTT.

The rearrangement uses TRBV5-1 and TRBJ2-3, with 10 nucleotides matching TRBD1. In germline, CDR1 is SGHRS, CDR2 YFSETQ. The CDR3 covers 17 residues. The trim removed 1 base at V and 4 bases at J, leaving 9 bases unmatched. The CDR3: CASSLPSGQGNSDTQYF. CDR3 in DNA: TGCGCCAGCAGCTTGCCCTCGGGACAGGGGAACTCAGATACGCAGTATTTT.

The rearrangement links TRBV2 to TRBJ2-7, with a tentative D call TRBD2 (6 bases). Germline-derived CDR1 and CDR2 are SNHLY and FYNNEI. Trimming pared 4 bases from V and 7 bases from J, leaving 23 bases between. This CDR3 spans 16 amino acids. The chain's CDR3 is CASSGMGLALPTEQYF. In DNA, the CDR3 is TGTGCCAGCAGTGGGATGGGGCTAGCGCTTCCTACTGAGCAGTACTTC.

This clone was picked up one time. V usage is TRBV11-2 and J usage is TRBJ2-7, with D maybe TRBD2 (5 bases). CDR3 length equals 12 residues. Trimming left V 6 bases short and J 6 bases short, with 12 bases between. Looked up from germline, CDR1 is SGHAT and CDR2 is FQNNGV. The CDR3 sequence: CASSSGFGEQYF. In DNA, the CDR3 is TGTGCCAGCAGTTCGGGGTTTGGCGAGCAGTACTTC.

This clone was seen a few times. This chain joins TRBV7-9 and TRBJ2-2, with a possible D match to TRBD1 (6 bases). This CDR3 contains 16 residues. Germline CDR1 and CDR2: SEHNR and FQNEAQ (reference sequence). Trimming shortened V by 3 bases and J by 0 bases, and 11 bases separated the two germline ends. The chain's CDR3 is CASSFRQVTNTGELFF. CDR3 nucleotide sequence: TGTGCCAGCAGCTTCCGACAGGTCACGAACACCGGGGAGCTGTTTTTT.

This clone was recorded once. V usage is TRBV3-1 (or the pseudogene TRBV3-2) and J usage is TRBJ2-7; perhaps D is TRBD1 or TRBD2 (6 bases each). This CDR3 contains 12 residues. Germline V gene lookup returns CDR1 LGHDT and CDR2 YNNKEL (reference sequence). With 10 bases removed from V and 0 bases from J, the gap between germline ends came to 10 bases. CDR3 nucleotide sequence: TGTGCCACGGAGGGGGACTCCTACGAGCAGTACTTC. Encoded protein: CATEGDSYEQYF.

Turning to this clone: Within the sample, other DNA sequences also encode this same CDR3. The rearrangement joins TRBV6-5 to TRBJ2-7; no firm D call. The CDR3 sequence is 11 residues long. V lost 7 bases to trimming and J lost 4 bases, with 8 bases between them. CDR1 MNHEY and CDR2 SVGAGI come from the germline V gene. The CDR3 spells CASIRNYEQYF. CDR3 in DNA: TGTGCCAGCATAAGAAATTACGAGCAGTACTTC.

V is TRBV7-9 and J is TRBJ1-6, with a weak D call TRBD1 (6 bases). The CDR3 extends over 17 amino acids. Trimming took 3 bases from V and 10 from J, leaving 22 bases between them. The germline V gene has CDR1 SEHNR and CDR2 FQNEAQ (reference sequence). The CDR3 DNA reads TGTGCCAGCAGCTTTATGGTGGATAGGGGGACGGGATCACCCCTCCACTTT. Translation: CASSFMVDRGTGSPLHF.

The chain employs TRBV9 and TRBJ2-2; D remains unclear. The V end was cut by 0 bases, the J end by 1 base, with 1 base between. This CDR3 region has 13 residues. Germline values: CDR1 SGDLS, CDR2 YYNGEE. The CDR3 protein is CASSVENTGELFF. The CDR3 bases are TGTGCCAGCAGCGTAGAGAACACCGGGGAGCTGTTTTTT.

The J gene is TRBJ2-1, the V gene TRBV18; TRBD1 or TRBD2 may be the D gene (6 bases each). The CDR3 has 16 residues. The V end was cut by 5 bases, the J end by 5 bases, with 19 bases between. Germline CDR1 and CDR2: KGHSH and LQKENI. CDR3 bases: TGTGCCAGCTCATATACAGGGACTGGGAAGAACAATGAGCAGTTCTTC. Amino acid sequence: CASSYTGTGKNNEQFF.

J is TRBJ2-7 and V is TRBV7-9; D is unclear. V dropped 3 bases and J dropped 3 bases, with 15 bases sitting between them. The germline V gene has CDR1 SEHNR and CDR2 FQNEAQ (reference sequence). The CDR3 contains 15 residues. The CDR3 sequence is CASSFNLGPLYEQYF. CDR3 coding DNA: TGTGCCAGCAGCTTCAACCTCGGACCCCTCTACGAGCAGTACTTC.

The chain combines TRBV20-1 with TRBJ2-7; the D is unclear. CDR1 and CDR2 from the germline V gene are DFQATT and SNEGSKA (reference sequence). CDR3 length: 11 residues. V was clipped by 4 bases and J by 7 bases, with 11 bases between them. CDR3 in DNA: TGCAGTGCTAAACTACCCCTGGAGCAGTACTTC. This codes for CSAKLPLEQYF.